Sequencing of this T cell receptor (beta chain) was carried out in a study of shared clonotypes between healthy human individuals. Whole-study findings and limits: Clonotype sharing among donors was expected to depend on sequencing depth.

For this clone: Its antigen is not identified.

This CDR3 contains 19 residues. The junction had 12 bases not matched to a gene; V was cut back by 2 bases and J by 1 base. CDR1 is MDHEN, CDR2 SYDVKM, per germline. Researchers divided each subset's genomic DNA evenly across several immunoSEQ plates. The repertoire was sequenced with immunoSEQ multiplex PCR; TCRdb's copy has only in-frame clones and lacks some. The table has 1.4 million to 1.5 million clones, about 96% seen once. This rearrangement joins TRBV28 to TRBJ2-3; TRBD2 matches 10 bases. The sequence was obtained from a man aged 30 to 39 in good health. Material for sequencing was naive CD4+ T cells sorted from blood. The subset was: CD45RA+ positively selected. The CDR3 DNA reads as TGTGCCAGCAGTTTAGACCCCTGGCTAGCGGGAGAAGGCACAGATACGCAGTATTTT. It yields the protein CASSLDPWLAGEGTDTQYF.